Each of the 29 T cell receptor beta chains below was sequenced from the same sample in a study of blood T cell repertoires in COVID-19. The assay was immunoSEQ multiplex PCR, and TCRdb's table has in-frame clones only and misses some. The data hold 390,000 or so clones, with around 87% observed a single time. What was sequenced was peripheral blood. Receptors were obtained from a woman in her 30s with COVID-19, enrolled during active disease.

The V gene is TRBV30, the J gene TRBJ2-1, with TRBD2 identical over 11 bases. The CDR3 has 15 amino acids. Germline CDR1 and CDR2: GTSNPN and SVGIG (reference sequence). V lost 1 base, J lost 2 bases, and 1 base stayed unmatched. The CDR3 region has the DNA TGTGCCTGGAGTGGACTAGCGGGGACCTACAATGAGCAGTTCTTC. Its translation is CAWSGLAGTYNEQFF.

The chain is built from TRBV6-5 and TRBJ2-7; TRBD1 matches at 8 bases. Germline V lookup: CDR1 MNHEY, CDR2 SVGAGI. This CDR3 is built from 13 residues. The V gene end was trimmed by 6 bases and the J gene end by 3 bases; junction bases not matched to a gene: 4. CDR3 residues: CASSATGGYEQYF. Written as DNA, the CDR3 is TGTGCCAGCAGCGCTACAGGGGGCTACGAGCAGTACTTC.

This sequence joins TRBV28 and TRBJ2-7, with D hard to call. Trimming took 6 bases from V and 3 from J, leaving 6 bases between them. Germline lookup yields CDR1 MDHEN and CDR2 SYDVKM. This CDR3 spans 11 amino acids. CDR3 in amino acids: CASSPRYEQYF. Here the CDR3 DNA reads TGTGCCAGCAGCCCCCGCTACGAGCAGTACTTC.

Written as DNA, the CDR3 is TGTGCCAGCAGATCAAACCTGGGACAGGGGGCGAACACCGGGGAGCTGTTTTTT. It translates to CASRSNLGQGANTGELFF. The V gene is TRBV7-9, the J gene TRBJ2-2, with 11 positions matching TRBD1. This CDR3 comprises 18 residues. The trim removed 6 bases at V and 0 bases at J, leaving 9 bases unmatched. Per germline, CDR1 SEHNR and CDR2 FQNEAQ (reference sequence).

The V and J genes are TRBV6-2 or TRBV6-3 and TRBJ1-1, with D perhaps matching TRBD1 (6 bases). The CDR3 loop spans 14 amino acids. In germline, CDR1 is MNHEY, CDR2 SVGEGT. V lost 5 bases to trimming and J lost 4 bases, with 14 bases between them. The CDR3 region is CASSATTGFTEAFF. CDR3 sequence (DNA): TGTGCCAGCAGTGCCACCACAGGGTTCACTGAAGCTTTCTTT.

This clone has a handful of counts. The V and J genes are TRBV5-4 and TRBJ2-7; TRBD1 agrees at 7 bases. Trimming removed 0 bases from V and 0 bases from J; junction bases left unmatched: 0. The CDR3 extends over 14 amino acids. CDR1 is SGHNT, CDR2 YYREEE, per germline (reference sequence). CDR3 sequence: CASSLGDSSYEQYF. The CDR3 bases are TGTGCCAGCAGCTTGGGGGACAGCTCCTACGAGCAGTACTTC.

This chain's CDR3 is CASSPGTGGRYEQYF. CDR3 coding DNA: TGTGCCAGCAGCCCCGGGACCGGGGGGAGGTACGAGCAGTACTTC. The chain is built from TRBV7-3 and TRBJ2-7; 7 nucleotides line up with TRBD2. The germline V gene encodes CDR1 SGHTA and CDR2 FQGTGA. CDR3 length: 15 amino acids. Germline trimming cut 5 bases from V and 4 bases from J; bases unmatched to any gene: 11.

The chain carries TRBV7-2 and TRBJ1-1; TRBD1 agrees at 10 bases. The CDR3 consists of 15 residues. Germline trimming cut 2 bases from V and 4 bases from J; bases unmatched to any gene: 4. Germline values: CDR1 SGHTA, CDR2 FQGNSA. The CDR3: CASSLQGQGTTEAFF. For the CDR3, the DNA is TGTGCCAGCAGCTTACAGGGACAGGGGACCACTGAAGCTTTCTTT.

V is TRBV5-1 and J is TRBJ2-1; 10 bases map to TRBD2. V shed 4 bases and J 6 bases; nucleotides not matched to a gene: 10. In germline, CDR1 is SGHRS, CDR2 YFSETQ. This CDR3 comprises 16 residues. CDR3 sequence: CASSVSGTSDGNEQFF. As DNA, the CDR3 is TGCGCCAGCAGCGTTAGCGGGACTAGCGATGGCAATGAGCAGTTCTTC.

This clone showed up just a few times. The chain carries TRBV9 and TRBJ1-3, with 9 bases fitting TRBD1. V lost 5 bases and J lost 7; bases outside the gene matches: 4. Germline V CDR1 and CDR2: SGDLS, YYNGEE. The CDR3 is 13 residues long. The CDR3 loop is CASSTGQGNTIYF. The CDR3 coding sequence is TGTGCCAGCAGTACGGGACAGGGCAACACCATATATTTT.

The CDR3 DNA reads TGTGCCAGCAGTTCCTATAGCAATCAGCCCCAGCATTTT. This encodes CASSSYSNQPQHF. V and J are TRBV27 and TRBJ1-5, with D unclear. The V end lost 4 bases, the J end lost 0 bases, and 4 bases lay between the germline ends. The CDR3 runs 13 residues. CDR1 and CDR2 from the germline V gene are MNHEY and SMNVEV (reference sequence).

As concerns this clone: This specimen includes other DNA sequences encoding the same CDR3. The chain uses TRBV9 and TRBJ2-3; 11 nucleotides align to TRBD2. Germline lookup yields CDR1 SGDLS and CDR2 YYNGEE. Unmatched junction bases numbered 4, after V lost 4 bases and J lost 0 bases. The CDR3 has 16 residues. CDR3 DNA: TGTGCCAGCAGCCCGAGGACTAGCGGGAGCACAGATACGCAGTATTTT. Translated, it gives CASSPRTSGSTDTQYF.

This chain uses TRBV9 with TRBJ2-1, with D unclear. The V gene's germline CDR1 is SGDLS and CDR2 YYNGEE. Between the trimmed V and J ends, which lost 4 bases and 5 bases, there was a span of 13 bases. The CDR3 is 14 residues long. In DNA form, the CDR3 reads TGTGCCAGCAGCACAGCCCCTACCGACAATGAGCAGTTCTTC. Amino acid sequence: CASSTAPTDNEQFF.

This chain joins TRBV19 and TRBJ2-1; TRBD1 matches 8 bases. The V gene end was trimmed by 3 bases and the J gene end by 8 bases; junction bases not matched to a gene: 6. The CDR3 runs 14 residues. Germline loops: CDR1 LNHDA, CDR2 SQIVND (reference sequence). DNA for the CDR3: TGTGCCAGTAGTATTGAGGCAGGGGGCTATGAGCAGTTCTTC. Translation: CASSIEAGGYEQFF.

The rearrangement joins TRBV10-2 to TRBJ1-5, with 8 bases fitting TRBD1. This CDR3 is 15 amino acids long. V was clipped by 5 bases and J by 0 bases; unmatched bases: 3. Germline CDR1 reads WSHSY; CDR2 reads SAAADI. The CDR3 region is CASSFQGASNQPQHF. The CDR3, as DNA: TGCGCCAGCAGTTTCCAGGGGGCTAGCAATCAGCCCCAGCATTTT.

This clone is a singleton in its sample. The chain employs TRBV27 and TRBJ2-2; D is ambiguous. CDR3 length equals 14 residues. Germline V CDR1 and CDR2: MNHEY, SMNVEV (reference sequence). V shed 0 bases and J shed 4 bases, with 6 bases lying between them. CDR3 nucleotide sequence: TGTGCCAGCAGTTTATCACTGATCACCGGGGAGCTGTTTTTT. Translated, it gives CASSLSLITGELFF.

This clone was counted a single time. The chain links TRBV9 to TRBJ2-1, with a tentative D call TRBD2 (6 bases). CDR1 SGDLS and CDR2 YYNGEE come from the germline V gene. Trimming removed 0 bases from V and 7 bases from J, with 14 bases in between. The CDR3 has 15 residues. In DNA, the CDR3 is TGTGCCAGCAGCGTAGAGGCAGCGGGCGGGAATGAGCAGTTCTTC. Encoded protein: CASSVEAAGGNEQFF. The whole variable domain, remainder taken from reference TRBV9 and TRBJ2-1, is DSGVTQTPKHLITATGQRVTLRCSPRSGDLSVYWYQQSLDQGLQFLIQYYNGEERAKGNILERFSAQQFPDLHSELNLSSLELGDSALYFCASSVEAAGGNEQFFGPGTRLTVL.

This clone was counted a single time. This chain links TRBV6-5 with TRBJ1-1; D might be TRBD1 (5 bases). CDR1 and CDR2 from the germline V gene are MNHEY and SVGAGI. The length of the CDR3 is 15 residues. V lost 6 bases, J lost 0 bases, and 14 bases lay in between. CDR3 coding DNA: TGTGCCAGCAGCCCGACGACAGTCATGAACACTGAAGCTTTCTTT. Translating it yields CASSPTTVMNTEAFF.

The chain recombines TRBV25-1 with TRBJ1-2; 7 bases are shared with TRBD1. Unmatched junction bases numbered 15, after V lost 2 bases and J lost 6 bases. CDR3 size: 17 residues. From germline, CDR1 is MGHDK and CDR2 SYGVNS. The CDR3 spells CASSEILGKGAFHGYTF. CDR3 in DNA: TGTGCCAGCAGTGAAATCCTCGGGAAGGGGGCTTTTCATGGCTACACCTTC.

The V and J genes are TRBV15 and TRBJ2-1; 8 bases line up with TRBD2. This CDR3 is built from 15 residues. The germline V gene encodes CDR1 LNHNV and CDR2 YYDKDF (reference sequence). After removal of 1 base from V and 9 bases from J, the junction contained 8 bases not matched to a gene. The CDR3 spells CATSRVDSGTPEQFF. In DNA, the CDR3 is TGTGCCACCAGCAGAGTTGATAGCGGGACCCCTGAGCAGTTCTTC.

The genes are TRBV3-1 (or the pseudogene TRBV3-2) and TRBJ2-7; 8 positions agree with TRBD1. Germline CDR1 and CDR2: LGHDT and YNNKEL (reference sequence). This CDR3 region has 15 residues. V lost 4 bases and J lost 1; bases outside the gene matches: 6. Here the CDR3 DNA reads TGTGCCAGCAGCCCCGCAGGGACAGGATCCTACGAGCAGTACTTC. Its translation is CASSPAGTGSYEQYF.

V usage is TRBV12-3 or TRBV12-4 and J usage is TRBJ1-1; D gene ambiguous. This CDR3 has 12 amino acids. Trimming took 5 bases from V and 7 from J, leaving 11 bases between them. CDR3 sequence reads: CASSPETFEAFF. The CDR3 coding sequence is TGTGCCAGCAGTCCCGAGACATTTGAAGCTTTCTTT.

The V call is TRBV3-1 (or the pseudogene TRBV3-2), the J call TRBJ1-2; 7 bases line up with TRBD1. J gave up 9 bases and V 1 base, and 8 bases lay outside the gene matches. Germline CDR1 is LGHDT and CDR2 is YNNKEL (reference sequence). This CDR3 spans 14 amino acids. The CDR3 coding sequence is TGTGCCAGCAGCCAAGGAGGGACAGCTGCTAGCTACACCTTC. Protein product: CASSQGGTAASYTF.

The chain employs TRBV6-5 and TRBJ1-1, with D hard to call. V was clipped by 6 bases and J by 1 base, with 9 bases between them. The CDR3 is 13 amino acids. Per germline, CDR1 MNHEY and CDR2 SVGAGI. The CDR3 DNA is TGTGCCAGCAGCCAGGAGGGGAACACTGAAGCTTTCTTT. Translating it yields CASSQEGNTEAFF.

The chain uses TRBV29-1 and TRBJ2-1; no definite D call. The CDR3 length is 15 residues. The germline V gene encodes CDR1 SQVTM and CDR2 ANQGSEA. The germline V and J ends were trimmed by 1 base and 1 base, with 11 bases remaining between them. The CDR3 sequence is CSVEGSIDSYNEQFF. In DNA, the CDR3 is TGCAGCGTTGAAGGTTCGATAGATTCCTACAATGAGCAGTTCTTC.

The genes are TRBV9 and TRBJ2-2; 12 bases fit TRBD2. Per the germline V gene, CDR1 is SGDLS and CDR2 is YYNGEE. The trim removed 3 bases at V and 3 bases at J, leaving 3 bases unmatched. The CDR3 covers 16 residues. The CDR3 nucleotides are TGTGCCAGCAGCGGTCGACTAGCGGGAGACACCGGGGAGCTGTTTTTT. Amino acid sequence: CASSGRLAGDTGELFF. The full variable domain, with the rest looked up from reference TRBV9 and TRBJ2-2, is DSGVTQTPKHLITATGQRVTLRCSPRSGDLSVYWYQQSLDQGLQFLIQYYNGEERAKGNILERFSAQQFPDLHSELNLSSLELGDSALYFCASSGRLAGDTGELFFGEGSRLTVL.

V is TRBV4-2 and J is TRBJ2-3; 9 bases match TRBD2. The CDR3 length is 16 residues. V gave up 4 bases and J gave up 4 bases; unmatched junction bases: 9. Per germline, CDR1 LGHNA and CDR2 YNFKEQ. CDR3 loop: CASSPSLAGEADTQYF. The DNA for the CDR3 is TGTGCCAGCAGCCCTAGCTTAGCGGGGGAGGCAGATACGCAGTATTTT.

This clone has a handful of counts. This chain joins TRBV7-2 and TRBJ2-7; D is perhaps TRBD2 (6 bases). The CDR3 has 14 amino acids. The V and J ends lost 0 bases and 6 bases respectively, with 12 bases between them. CDR1 is SGHTA and CDR2 is FQGNSA in the germline V gene. The CDR3 DNA sequence: TGTGCCAGCAGCTTAGCGCCCCAGGGAGGCGAGCAGTACTTC. Its translation: CASSLAPQGGEQYF.

The chain links TRBV2 to TRBJ2-2, with 9 bases matching TRBD1. Germline V gives CDR1 SNHLY, CDR2 FYNNEI. The CDR3 covers 19 residues. The V segment lost 2 bases and the J segment 9 bases; nucleotides outside the gene matches: 19. The CDR3 sequence is CASSERQGGRIRRARELFF. The CDR3 DNA sequence: TGTGCCAGCAGTGAACGACAGGGGGGGCGTATAAGACGAGCCCGGGAGCTGTTTTTT.